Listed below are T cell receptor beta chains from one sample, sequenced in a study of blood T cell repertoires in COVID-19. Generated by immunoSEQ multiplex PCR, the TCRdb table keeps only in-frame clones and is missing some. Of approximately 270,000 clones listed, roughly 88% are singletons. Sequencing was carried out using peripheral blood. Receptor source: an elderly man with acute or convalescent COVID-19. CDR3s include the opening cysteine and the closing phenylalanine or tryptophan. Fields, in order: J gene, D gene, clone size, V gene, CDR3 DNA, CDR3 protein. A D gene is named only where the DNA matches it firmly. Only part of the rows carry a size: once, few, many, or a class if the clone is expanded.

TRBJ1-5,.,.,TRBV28,TGTGCCAGCAGCCCAGAGCTAGGGGGTATCAGACAGCCCCAGCATTTT,CASSPELGGIRQPQHF
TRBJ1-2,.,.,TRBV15,TGTGCCACCAGCAGAGAGGGGCAAGGCGTTGGCTACACCTTC,CATSREGQGVGYTF
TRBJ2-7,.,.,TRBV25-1,TGTGCCAGCAGTGATGCGGGAAGCTCCTACGAGCAGTACTTC,CASSDAGSSYEQYF
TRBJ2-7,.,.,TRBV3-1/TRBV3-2,TGTGCCAGCAGCCACAATTCTAGGTACGAGCAGTACTTC,CASSHNSRYEQYF
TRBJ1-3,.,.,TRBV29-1,TGCAGCGCTTGGGCGGGGAATGGAAACACCATATATTTT,CSAWAGNGNTIYF
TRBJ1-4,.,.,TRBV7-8,TGTGCCAGCAGCTTACTAACTAATGAAAAACTGTTTTTT,CASSLLTNEKLFF
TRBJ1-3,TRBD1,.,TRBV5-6,TGTGCCAGCAGCTTTGGGACAGGGGAGAGCTCTGGAAACACCATATATTTT,CASSFGTGESSGNTIYF
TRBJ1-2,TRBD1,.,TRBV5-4,TGTGCCAGCACCACTCGACAGGGGGGTGACTATGGCTACACCTTC,CASTTRQGGDYGYTF
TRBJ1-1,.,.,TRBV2,TGTGCCAGCAGCTACAGGGAGGGGACTGAAGCTTTCTTT,CASSYREGTEAFF
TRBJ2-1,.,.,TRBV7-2,TGTGCCAGCAGCTTAGGATCTACTAGCCAGTATGAGCAGTTCTTC,CASSLGSTSQYEQFF
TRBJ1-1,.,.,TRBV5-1,TGCGCCAGCAGCGCCCGGGGACACCGCGACGAAGCTTTCTTT,CASSARGHRDEAFF
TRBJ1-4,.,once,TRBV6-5,TGTGCCAGCAGCCTTATTAGGGGGACTAATGAAAAACTGTTTTTT,CASSLIRGTNEKLFF
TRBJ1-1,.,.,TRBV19,TGTGCCAGTAGTATAACAGGTTCGGCGAACACTGAAGCTTTCTTT,CASSITGSANTEAFF
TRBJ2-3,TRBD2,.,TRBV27,TGTGCCAGCAGTTTACTCGGGACTAGAAACACAGATACGCAGTATTTT,CASSLLGTRNTDTQYF
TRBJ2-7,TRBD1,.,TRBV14,TGTGCCAGCAGCCCCAATCCGACAGGGGGGCATGAGCAGTACTTC,CASSPNPTGGHEQYF
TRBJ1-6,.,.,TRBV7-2,TGTGCCAGCAGCTTAGTTGATCGCTTCAGGTCACCCCTCCACTTT,CASSLVDRFRSPLHF
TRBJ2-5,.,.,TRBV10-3,TGTGCCATCAGTGAGTCGCGCGGCCAAGAGACCCAGTACTTC,CAISESRGQETQYF
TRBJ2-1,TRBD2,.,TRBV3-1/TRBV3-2,TGTGCCAGCAGCCGCGATGGACTAGCGGGGGTTTACAATGAGCAGTTCTTC,CASSRDGLAGVYNEQFF
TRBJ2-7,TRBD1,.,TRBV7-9,TGTGCCAGCAGCCTAGGACAGGACTACGAGCAGTACTTC,CASSLGQDYEQYF
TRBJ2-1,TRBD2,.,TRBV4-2,TGTGCCAGCAGCCAAGGGACTAGCGGGGGGGCCTCTTCCTACAATGAGCAGTTCTTC,CASSQGTSGGASSYNEQFF
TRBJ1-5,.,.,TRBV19,TGTGCCAGTAGTATACGGGGAGGGAGAAGCAATCAGCCCCAGCATTTT,CASSIRGGRSNQPQHF
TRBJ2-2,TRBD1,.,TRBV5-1,TGCGCCAGCAGCTTACTACAGGGGACGAACACCGGGGAGCTGTTTTTT,CASSLLQGTNTGELFF
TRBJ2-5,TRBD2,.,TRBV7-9,TGTGCCAGCAGCCTACTGACTTCGGGACTAGGGAATGAAGAGACCCAGTACTTC,CASSLLTSGLGNEETQYF
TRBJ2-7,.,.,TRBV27,TGTGCCAGCAGTTCCGGCTACGAGCAGTACTTC,CASSSGYEQYF
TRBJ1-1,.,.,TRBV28,TGTGCCAGCAGTTCCGGACAGAACACTGAAGCTTTCTTT,CASSSGQNTEAFF
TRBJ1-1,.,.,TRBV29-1,TGCAGCGTTCTGACAGGGAACACTGAAGCTTTCTTT,CSVLTGNTEAFF
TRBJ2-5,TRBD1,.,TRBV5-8,TGTGCCAGCAGCTTGTCTCAGGGGGAACAAGAGACCCAGTACTTC,CASSLSQGEQETQYF
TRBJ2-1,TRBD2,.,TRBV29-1,TGCAGCGTTATACAGGGGATAGCGGGAGCCAATGAGCAGTTCTTC,CSVIQGIAGANEQFF
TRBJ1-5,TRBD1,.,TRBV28,TGTGCCAGCAGTTATACAGGGGGAACGCAGCCCCAGCATTTT,CASSYTGGTQPQHF
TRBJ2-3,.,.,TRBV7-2,TGTGCCAGCAGCTTATTCCGTTCCACAGATACGCAGTATTTT,CASSLFRSTDTQYF
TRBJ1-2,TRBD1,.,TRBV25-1,TGTGCCAGCAGTCTTGGACAGGGGGGAAACTATGGCTACACCTTC,CASSLGQGGNYGYTF
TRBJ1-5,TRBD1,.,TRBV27,TGTGCCAGCGCCTCCGGGACAGGTAGCAATCAGCCCCAGCATTTT,CASASGTGSNQPQHF
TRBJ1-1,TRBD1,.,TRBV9,TGTGCCAGCAGCGCCGCGGACAGGGTGGATACTGAAGCTTTCTTT,CASSAADRVDTEAFF
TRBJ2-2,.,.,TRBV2,TGTGCCAGCAGTACCCTCTCTGCGGGCACCGGGGAGCTGTTTTTT,CASSTLSAGTGELFF
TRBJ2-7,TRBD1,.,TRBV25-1,TGTGCCAGTTCACGCTCAGGGACAGGGGCCTACGAGCAGTACTTC,CASSRSGTGAYEQYF
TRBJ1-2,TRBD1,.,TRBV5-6,TGTGCCAGCAGCTTGGACAGGGGAGTAAGTGGCTACACCTTC,CASSLDRGVSGYTF
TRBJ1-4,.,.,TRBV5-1,TGCGCCAGCAGCGTGGACTCAGGGGCGAATGAAAAACTGTTTTTT,CASSVDSGANEKLFF
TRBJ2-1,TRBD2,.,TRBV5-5,TGTGCCAGCAGCCCGGGAGGGAGCGGGACATCCTACAATGAGCAGTTCTTC,CASSPGGSGTSYNEQFF
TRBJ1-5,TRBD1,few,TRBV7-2,TGTGCCAGCAGCTTAGCTTCGACAGGGTGGCAGCCCCAGCATTTT,CASSLASTGWQPQHF
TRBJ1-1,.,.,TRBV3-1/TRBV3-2,TGTGCCAGCAGCCACCTTACAGGGAACGCTGAAGCTTTCTTT,CASSHLTGNAEAFF
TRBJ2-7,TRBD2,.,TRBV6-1,TGTGCCAGCAGTGAATGGAAGACTAGCGGGACATACGAGCAGTACTTC,CASSEWKTSGTYEQYF
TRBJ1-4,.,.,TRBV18,TGTGCCAGCTCACCACAAGCGGGGGAAAAACTGTTTTTT,CASSPQAGEKLFF
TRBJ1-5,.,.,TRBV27,TGTGCCAGCAGTTTATTCTCACAGGGTAACAATCAGCCCCAGCATTTT,CASSLFSQGNNQPQHF
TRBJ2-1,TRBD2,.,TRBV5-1,TGCGCCAGCAGCTTGGGGCTAGCGGGAGCCCCAGGTGAGCAGTTCTTC,CASSLGLAGAPGEQFF
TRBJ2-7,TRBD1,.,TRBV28,TGTGCCAGCAGTGGGCTGGGACAGGGAAGATCCTACGAGCAGTACTTC,CASSGLGQGRSYEQYF
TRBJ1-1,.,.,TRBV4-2,TGTGCCAGCAGCCAAGAAGGACAGAACACTGAAGCTTTCTTT,CASSQEGQNTEAFF
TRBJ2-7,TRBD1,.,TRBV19,TGTGCCAGTAAGCCCCTCCCGGGACAGGGATACGAGCAGTACTTC,CASKPLPGQGYEQYF
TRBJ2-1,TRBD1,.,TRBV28,TGTGCCAGCAGTCCCGACAGGGGCTCTCAGTTCTTC,CASSPDRGSQFF
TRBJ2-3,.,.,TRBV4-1,TGCGCCAGCAGCCAAATGGGAGACCTACGCACAGATACGCAGTATTTT,CASSQMGDLRTDTQYF
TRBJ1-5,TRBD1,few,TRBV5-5,TGTGCCAGCAGCTTGTTGTGGACAGGGGGCGGCGGCAATCAGCCCCAGCATTTT,CASSLLWTGGGGNQPQHF
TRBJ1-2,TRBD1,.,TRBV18,TGTGCCAGCCAACAGGGGCCTAACTATGGCTACACCTTC,CASQQGPNYGYTF
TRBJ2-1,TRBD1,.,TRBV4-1,TGCGCCAGCAGCCGCTCACCGGGACAGGTCTACAATGAGCAGTTCTTC,CASSRSPGQVYNEQFF
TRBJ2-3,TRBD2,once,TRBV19,TGTGCCAGTAGTATAAGAAGGCTAGCGGGAGATACCGATACGCAGTATTTT,CASSIRRLAGDTDTQYF